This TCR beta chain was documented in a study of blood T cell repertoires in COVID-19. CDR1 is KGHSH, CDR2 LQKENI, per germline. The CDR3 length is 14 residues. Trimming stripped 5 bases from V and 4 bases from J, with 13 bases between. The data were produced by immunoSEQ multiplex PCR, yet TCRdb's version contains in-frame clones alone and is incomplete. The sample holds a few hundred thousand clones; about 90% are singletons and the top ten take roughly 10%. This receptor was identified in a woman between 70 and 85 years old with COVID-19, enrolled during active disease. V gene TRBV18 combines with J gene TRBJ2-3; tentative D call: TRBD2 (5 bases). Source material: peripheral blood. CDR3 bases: TGTGCCAGCTCAAGTAGAGCGGTGGCAGATACGCAGTATTTT. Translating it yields CASSSRAVADTQYF.